One sample yielded the 7 T cell receptor beta chains listed below, sequenced in a study of beta chain features in type 1 diabetes. All of the isolated RNA was reverse transcribed, so expressed TCRB transcripts were sequenced. Assay used: immunoSEQ multiplex PCR; TCRdb lists only in-frame clones, some missing. In the table there are 120,000 to 150,000 clones, roughly 50% of which are singletons. The sample comprised Tregs from blood. The receptors derive from a man between 18 and 29 years old in good health.

The rearrangement joins TRBV6-6 to TRBJ2-3, with 7 bases that match TRBD2. This CDR3 is built from 14 residues. The germline V gene has CDR1 MNHNY and CDR2 SVGAGI (reference sequence). J lost 0 bases, V lost 6 bases, and 3 bases had no gene match. This CDR3 is CASSPGLSTDTQYF. The CDR3, as DNA: TGTGCCAGCAGCCCGGGACTAAGCACAGATACGCAGTATTTT.

The chain is built from TRBV2 and TRBJ1-5, with 10 positions matching TRBD1. The germline V gene has CDR1 SNHLY and CDR2 FYNNEI. J was trimmed by 7 bases and V by 7 bases; bases with no gene match: 4. The CDR3 sequence is 13 residues long. CDR3 in DNA: TGTGCCAGCAATTTGGGACAGGGGCAGCCCCAGCATTTT. It translates to CASNLGQGQPQHF.

This clone was found a few times. The chain combines TRBV28 with TRBJ2-1; 7 bases are shared with TRBD1. Germline trimming cut 6 bases from V and 0 bases from J; bases unmatched to any gene: 8. CDR3 size: 16 residues. Looked up from germline, CDR1 is MDHEN and CDR2 is SYDVKM. The CDR3 DNA reads TGTGCCAGCAGACGCGTCCGACAGGGCTCCTACAATGAGCAGTTCTTC. It specifies CASRRVRQGSYNEQFF.

This clone was counted a few times. This chain joins TRBV7-2 and TRBJ2-7, with 9 positions matching TRBD2. This CDR3 spans 16 amino acids. Germline V CDR1 and CDR2: SGHTA, FQGNSA. The trim removed 1 base at V and 4 bases at J, leaving 8 bases unmatched. The CDR3 reads CASSLGPGLAAYEQYF. DNA of the CDR3: TGTGCCAGCAGCTTAGGGCCGGGACTAGCTGCGTACGAGCAGTACTTC.

This chain connects TRBV7-8 to TRBJ2-7, with TRBD2 identical over 15 bases. The V gene's germline CDR1 is SGHVS and CDR2 FQNEAQ. The ends lost 1 base at V and 1 base at J; junction bases unmatched: 5. The CDR3 is made up of 18 amino acids. CDR3 DNA sequence: TGTGCCAGCAGCTTAGAACTTGGACTAGCGGGAGGGTCCTACGAGCAGTACTTC. Amino acid sequence: CASSLELGLAGGSYEQYF. Full variable domain (remainder filled in from reference TRBV7-8 and TRBJ2-7): GAGVSQSPRYKVAKRGQDVALRCDPISGHVSLFWYQQALGQGPEFLTYFQNEAQLDKSGLPSDRFFAERPEGSVSTLKIQRTQQEDSAVYLCASSLELGLAGGSYEQYFGPGTRLTVT.

The gene calls are TRBV18 and TRBJ2-7, with TRBD2 matching over 11 bases. The germline V gene encodes CDR1 KGHSH and CDR2 LQKENI. The ends lost 0 bases at V and 3 bases at J; junction bases unmatched: 1. There are 15 residues in the CDR3. CDR3 protein: CASSPPLAGGYEQYF. Written as DNA, the CDR3 is TGTGCCAGCTCACCACCTCTAGCGGGGGGCTACGAGCAGTACTTC.

V gene TRBV7-9 combines with J gene TRBJ1-5, with TRBD1 matching over 9 bases. CDR3 length: 16 residues. With 5 bases clipped from V and 1 base from J, the junction kept 6 bases outside the gene matches. Germline V gene lookup returns CDR1 SEHNR and CDR2 FQNEAQ (reference sequence). CDR3 sequence reads: CASSQGQGKSNQPQHF. In DNA, the CDR3 is TGTGCCAGCAGCCAAGGACAGGGGAAGAGCAATCAGCCCCAGCATTTT.